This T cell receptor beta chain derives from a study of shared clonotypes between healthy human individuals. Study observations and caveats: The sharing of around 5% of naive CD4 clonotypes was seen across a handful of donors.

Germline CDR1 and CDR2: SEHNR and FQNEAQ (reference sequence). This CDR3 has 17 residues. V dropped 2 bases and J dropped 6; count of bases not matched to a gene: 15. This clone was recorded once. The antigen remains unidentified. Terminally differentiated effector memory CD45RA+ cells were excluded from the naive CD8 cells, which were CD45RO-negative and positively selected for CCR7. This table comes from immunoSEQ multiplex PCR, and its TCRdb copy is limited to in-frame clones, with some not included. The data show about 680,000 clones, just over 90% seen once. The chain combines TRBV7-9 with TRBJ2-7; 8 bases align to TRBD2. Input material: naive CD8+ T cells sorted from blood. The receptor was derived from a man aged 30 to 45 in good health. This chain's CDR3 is CASSLLAGGGQALEQYF. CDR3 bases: TGTGCCAGCAGCTTACTTGCGGGAGGAGGTCAAGCCCTCGAGCAGTACTTC.